The 8 T cell receptor beta chains below come from one sample, sequenced in a study of blood T cell repertoires in COVID-19. TCRdb's copy holds only in-frame clones and misses some; the assay was immunoSEQ multiplex PCR. The sample includes roughly 110,000 clones, around 85% of them seen just once. Specimen: peripheral blood. The receptor source for this set is a human donor in a cohort sampled during active COVID-19.

This clone was recorded once. The chain is built from TRBV5-1 and TRBJ2-2, with a possible D match to TRBD1 (5 bases). Trimming pared 5 bases from V and 1 base from J, leaving 12 bases between. The length of the CDR3 is 15 residues. The germline gives CDR1 SGHRS, CDR2 YFSETQ. The chain's CDR3 is CASSYGQGNTGELFF. Here the CDR3 DNA reads TGCGCCAGCAGTTATGGGCAGGGGAACACCGGGGAGCTGTTTTTT.

The CDR3 DNA follows: TGCGCCAGCAGCTTGGAGGGGGTCTATTCACCCCTCCACTTT. As protein: CASSLEGVYSPLHF. This rearrangement joins TRBV5-1 to TRBJ1-6, with D perhaps matching TRBD1 (6 bases). CDR1 and CDR2 from the germline V gene are SGHRS and YFSETQ. The CDR3 length is 14 residues. The germline V and J ends were trimmed by 0 bases and 8 bases, with 9 bases remaining between them.

J is TRBJ2-3 and V is TRBV9; TRBD1 matches at 9 bases. The CDR3 is 17 residues long. V trimming: 0 bases; J trimming: 6 bases; junction bases outside the gene matches: 11. Germline assignment: CDR1 SGDLS and CDR2 YYNGEE. The CDR3 DNA reads TGTGCCAGCAGCGTAGGTGGGACAGGGCCCGGTGTGGATACGCAGTATTTT. It is translated as CASSVGGTGPGVDTQYF.

The chain uses TRBV27 and TRBJ1-1, with 7 bases aligning to TRBD1. With 6 bases clipped from V and 4 bases from J, the junction kept 5 bases outside the gene matches. CDR1 is MNHEY and CDR2 is SMNVEV in the germline V gene (reference sequence). The CDR3 contains 13 residues. The CDR3 sequence is CASSYRGGTEAFF. The CDR3 region has the DNA TGTGCCAGCAGCTACAGGGGAGGCACTGAAGCTTTCTTT.

CDR3 bases: TGTGCCAGTAGGGTCGGGGGGGGTGAGCAGTTCTTC. Its protein product is CASRVGGGEQFF. The genes are TRBV19 and TRBJ2-1; 8 bases align to TRBD2. J lost 9 bases, V lost 6 bases, and 4 bases had no gene match. Germline values: CDR1 LNHDA, CDR2 SQIVND (reference sequence). The CDR3 extends over 12 amino acids.

The V call is TRBV6-5, the J call TRBJ2-5; D is perhaps TRBD1 (5 bases). CDR1 is MNHEY, CDR2 SVGAGI, per germline. CDR3 length equals 16 residues. V gave up 0 bases and J gave up 5 bases, with 16 bases separating them. In DNA, the CDR3 is TGTGCCAGCAGTTACTCGGGGCCCGGGCGCTCGGAGACCCAGTACTTC. This translates into CASSYSGPGRSETQYF.

This clone has just one count. This rearrangement joins TRBV3-1 (or the pseudogene TRBV3-2) to TRBJ1-1; D call uncertain. This CDR3 region has 13 residues. The V and J ends lost 4 bases and 1 base respectively, with 7 bases between them. Per the germline V gene, CDR1 is LGHDT and CDR2 is YNNKEL (reference sequence). DNA of the CDR3: TGTGCCAGCAGCCTTGGCAGGAACACTGAAGCTTTCTTT. Its translation: CASSLGRNTEAFF.

The V call is TRBV5-1, the J call TRBJ1-2; TRBD1 aligns across 7 bases. Germline assignment: CDR1 SGHRS and CDR2 YFSETQ. Germline trimming cut 4 bases from V and 8 bases from J; bases unmatched to any gene: 8. CDR3 size: 13 residues. CDR3 loop: CASSARTGSGYTF. The CDR3 DNA sequence: TGCGCCAGCAGCGCTAGGACAGGTAGCGGCTACACCTTC.